This entry lists 24 T cell receptor beta chains sequenced from one sample in a study of Ad26.COV2.S vaccination and SARS-CoV-2 variants. Repertoires were generated with immunoSEQ multiplex PCR, while TCRdb's copy carries only in-frame clones and drops some. The table includes about 410,000 clones, 89% detected once. As to treatment: around 19 received Ad26.COV2.S at low or high dose, single or two shots; 5 received placebo; per-sample allocation not given. On day 63 after the first injection, vaccine and placebo recipients gave samples. Source: peripheral blood, taken in a trial of Ad26.COV2.S vaccine versus placebo. The receptor set was obtained from a person aged 18-65 years who received the Ad26.COV2.S COVID-19 vaccine or a placebo.

This clone was detected a few times. The chain couples TRBV27 to TRBJ2-1, with TRBD2 matching over 9 bases. V lost 6 bases to trimming and J lost 0 bases; unmatched junction nucleotides: 6. There are 16 residues in the CDR3. The germline V gene has CDR1 MNHEY and CDR2 SMNVEV (reference sequence). The CDR3 nucleotides read TGTGCCAGCAGACCTAGCGGGACGAGCTCCTACAATGAGCAGTTCTTC. Its translation: CASRPSGTSSYNEQFF.

J is TRBJ1-2 and V is TRBV7-9; a possible D gene is TRBD1 (5 bases). Germline CDR1 and CDR2: SEHNR and FQNEAQ (reference sequence). CDR3 length: 13 residues. V lost 4 bases, J lost 4 bases, and 10 bases lay in between. The chain's CDR3 is CASSSGQTYGYTF. The CDR3 nucleotides are TGTGCCAGCAGCTCGGGGCAGACCTATGGCTACACCTTC.

This sequence joins TRBV4-1 and TRBJ1-2, with D unclear. CDR3 length: 15 amino acids. Germline CDR1 and CDR2: MGHRA and YSYEKL. Trimming removed 1 base at V and 5 bases at J, with 14 bases between. The CDR3 DNA follows: TGCGCCAGCAGCCAAGCGGCCACCTCGGCTTATGGCTACACCTTC. Translated: CASSQAATSAYGYTF.

This sequence joins TRBV5-1 and TRBJ1-6; 7 nucleotides agree with TRBD1. CDR3 length: 15 amino acids. Unmatched junction bases numbered 5, after V lost 3 bases and J lost 5 bases. CDR1 and CDR2 from the germline V gene are SGHRS and YFSETQ. The CDR3 DNA follows: TGCGCCAGCAGCTGGACCGGGACAGATAATTCACCCCTCCACTTT. Its translation: CASSWTGTDNSPLHF.

V usage is TRBV13 and J usage is TRBJ2-3, with a tentative D call TRBD2 (5 bases). Trimming removed 5 bases at V and 0 bases at J, with 12 bases between. In germline, CDR1 is PRHDT, CDR2 FYEKMQ (reference sequence). This CDR3 is built from 15 residues. CDR3 nucleotide sequence: TGTGCCAGCAGCCGGAGGACGACTAGCACAGATACGCAGTATTTT. Residues: CASSRRTTSTDTQYF.

This clone was seen once. The V gene is TRBV28, the J gene TRBJ1-2, with a tentative D call TRBD1 (5 bases). The V end lost 6 bases, the J end lost 7 bases, and 15 bases lay between the germline ends. The CDR3 extends over 13 amino acids. In germline, CDR1 is MDHEN, CDR2 SYDVKM. CDR3 residues: CASRGEGRLGYTF. In DNA, the CDR3 is TGTGCCAGCAGGGGCGAGGGGCGCCTTGGCTACACCTTC.

The V gene is TRBV7-9, the J gene TRBJ1-3; D call uncertain. This CDR3 region has 16 residues. Germline V gene sequence: CDR1 SEHNR, CDR2 FQNEAQ (reference sequence). Trimming shortened V by 5 bases and J by 0 bases, and 14 bases separated the two germline ends. CDR3 in amino acids: CASSRARRDSGNTIYF. The CDR3 DNA reads TGTGCCAGCAGCCGGGCCCGCCGGGACTCTGGAAACACCATATATTTT.

The chain recombines TRBV12-3 or TRBV12-4 with TRBJ2-3; D remains ambiguous. The V gene lost 7 bases and the J gene lost 5 bases, with 13 bases spanning the gap. The CDR3 has 13 residues. DNA for the CDR3: TGTGCCAGCACCAAACTGAGTTTAGATACGCAGTATTTT. Its protein product is CASTKLSLDTQYF.

The chain is built from TRBV7-3 and TRBJ2-5; possibly TRBD2 for D (5 bases). Trimming took 5 bases from V and 5 from J, leaving 12 bases between them. The CDR3 is made up of 13 amino acids. Germline V gene lookup returns CDR1 SGHTA and CDR2 FQGTGA. The DNA for the CDR3 is TGTGCCAGCAGCCCAATGGTAGCGGAGACCCAGTACTTC. Translating it yields CASSPMVAETQYF.

This chain links TRBV11-2 with TRBJ2-5; 7 nucleotides agree with TRBD1. The CDR3 is made up of 12 amino acids. The germline V gene has CDR1 SGHAT and CDR2 FQNNGV. The J segment lost 4 bases and the V segment lost 8 bases, leaving 4 bases of the junction unmatched. The CDR3 region is CASGQDLETQYF. DNA of the CDR3: TGTGCCAGCGGACAGGACTTAGAGACCCAGTACTTC.

The chain uses TRBV7-9 and TRBJ1-6; no reliable D call. Trimming cost V 1 base and J 5 bases, with 12 bases left between them. In germline, CDR1 is SEHNR, CDR2 FQNEAQ (reference sequence). CDR3 length equals 16 residues. CDR3 nucleotides: TGTGCCAGCAGCTTAGACGCCGGGTTCCATAATTCACCCCTCCACTTT. It yields the protein CASSLDAGFHNSPLHF.

This chain links TRBV7-2 with TRBJ2-5; TRBD2 might be the D (6 bases). V lost 5 bases, J lost 5 bases, and 15 bases lay in between. This CDR3 is built from 14 residues. Germline assignment: CDR1 SGHTA and CDR2 FQGNSA. CDR3 bases: TGTGCCAGCAGCCTAATCGGGAGCGTCGAGACCCAGTACTTC. Its translation is CASSLIGSVETQYF. The full variable domain, rest sourced from reference TRBV7-2 and TRBJ2-5, is GAGVSQSPSNKVTEKGKDVELRCDPISGHTALYWYRQSLGQGLEFLIYFQGNSAPDKSGLPSDRFSAERTGGSVSTLTIQRTQQEDSAVYLCASSLIGSVETQYFGPGTRLLVL.

This chain uses TRBV7-2 with TRBJ2-2, with unresolved D. The CDR3 spans 13 residues. Germline V gives CDR1 SGHTA, CDR2 FQGNSA. With 0 bases removed from V and 7 bases from J, the gap between germline ends came to 6 bases. CDR3 DNA sequence: TGTGCCAGCAGCTTAGCGTGGGGCGGGGAGCTGTTTTTT. The encoded protein is CASSLAWGGELFF.

This clone has only one observation. The genes are TRBV2 and TRBJ1-2, with D tentatively TRBD1 (5 bases). The length of the CDR3 is 15 residues. Germline assignment: CDR1 SNHLY and CDR2 FYNNEI. Trimming removed 7 bases at V and 2 bases at J, with 17 bases between. The CDR3 coding sequence is TGTGCCAGCAACCGAGTAAGGGGAAAGAACTATGGCTACACCTTC. Protein: CASNRVRGKNYGYTF.

The chain combines TRBV15 with TRBJ2-1; 10 bases fit TRBD2. The trim removed 1 base at V and 7 bases at J, leaving 4 bases unmatched. The CDR3 runs to 15 residues. Germline-derived CDR1 and CDR2 are LNHNV and YYDKDF (reference sequence). Here the CDR3 reads CATSRGTSGENEQFF. CDR3 coding DNA: TGTGCCACCAGCAGAGGGACTAGCGGAGAGAATGAGCAGTTCTTC.

J is TRBJ2-2 and V is TRBV28; D is perhaps TRBD2 (5 bases). The CDR3 sequence is 16 residues long. Trimming took off 6 bases at V and 3 bases at J, with 17 bases between the two ends. Germline CDR1 reads MDHEN; CDR2 reads SYDVKM. CDR3 DNA: TGTGCCAGCAGACCGGACGTTGGGAGCGACACCGGGGAGCTGTTTTTT. Protein product: CASRPDVGSDTGELFF.

The chain joins TRBV5-6 to TRBJ2-7; 8 positions agree with TRBD2. Germline V gene sequence: CDR1 SGHDT, CDR2 YYEEEE. CDR3 length: 16 residues. The junction had 10 bases not matched to a gene; V was cut back by 0 bases and J by 5 bases. This chain's CDR3 is CASSLAGGHTVDEQYF. In nucleotides, the CDR3 is TGTGCCAGCAGCTTGGCGGGGGGGCATACAGTCGACGAGCAGTACTTC. Variable domain in full (rest from reference TRBV5-6 and TRBJ2-7): DAGVTQSPTHLIKTRGQQVTLRCSPKSGHDTVSWYQQALGQGPQFIFQYYEEEERQRGNFPDRFSGHQFPNYSSELNVNALLLGDSALYLCASSLAGGHTVDEQYFGPGTRLTVT.

The chain links TRBV6-1 to TRBJ1-6, with D possibly being TRBD1 (6 bases). The CDR3 spans 15 residues. CDR1 is MNHNS, CDR2 SASEGT, per germline. The V gene lost 3 bases and the J gene lost 6 bases, with 12 bases spanning the gap. CDR3: CASSEVRGGNSPLHF. CDR3 DNA: TGTGCCAGCAGTGAGGTCAGGGGAGGTAATTCACCCCTCCACTTT.

The V call is TRBV6-5, the J call TRBJ1-3; D is uncertain. The CDR3 has 13 residues. The germline V and J ends were trimmed by 2 bases and 1 base, with 3 bases remaining between them. Germline values: CDR1 MNHEY, CDR2 SVGAGI. The CDR3 coding sequence is TGTGCCAGCAGTTACGAGTCTGGAAACACCATATATTTT. It specifies CASSYESGNTIYF.

This chain connects TRBV6-4 to TRBJ2-2; TRBD2 matches 8 bases. CDR3 length: 15 residues. V was clipped by 5 bases and J by 6 bases; unmatched bases: 8. CDR1 and CDR2 (germline): MRHNA, SNTAGT. The CDR3 sequence: CASSSGSGPAGELFF. The CDR3 bases are TGTGCCAGCAGTAGCGGGAGTGGGCCAGCCGGGGAGCTGTTTTTT.

The chain is built from TRBV28 and TRBJ1-5, with 8 bases aligning to TRBD1. The CDR3 contains 17 residues. From germline, CDR1 is MDHEN and CDR2 SYDVKM. J was trimmed by 2 bases and V by 2 bases; bases with no gene match: 8. This CDR3 reads CASSLRTGQWGNQPQHF. CDR3 sequence (DNA): TGTGCCAGCAGTTTAAGGACAGGGCAATGGGGCAATCAGCCCCAGCATTTT.

The gene calls are TRBV4-1 and TRBJ2-7; D is perhaps TRBD1 (5 bases). CDR1 and CDR2 from the germline V gene are MGHRA and YSYEKL. The CDR3 runs 19 residues. With 3 bases removed from V and 5 bases from J, the gap between germline ends came to 29 bases. This chain's CDR3 is CASSQKGPRQVRNRDEQYF. In nucleotides, the CDR3 is TGCGCCAGCAGCCAGAAGGGGCCTCGGCAGGTCCGAAATCGGGACGAGCAGTACTTC.

V is TRBV6-6 and J is TRBJ2-7; 7 bases align to TRBD2. The V segment lost 8 bases and the J segment 5 bases; nucleotides outside the gene matches: 9. There are 13 residues in the CDR3. CDR1 and CDR2 from the germline V gene are MNHNY and SVGAGI (reference sequence). CDR3 protein: CASAPPTSDEQYF. The CDR3 nucleotides are TGTGCCAGCGCGCCCCCAACTAGCGACGAGCAGTACTTC.

In DNA form, the CDR3 reads TGTGCCACCAGCAGAGATAGGGCGGGAGTAAGGGAGCTGTTTTTT. It is translated as CATSRDRAGVRELFF. The chain couples TRBV15 to TRBJ2-2, with 7 bases matching TRBD2. CDR1 and CDR2 from the germline V gene are LNHNV and YYDKDF (reference sequence). V lost 0 bases, J lost 9 bases, and 7 bases stayed unmatched. The CDR3 spans 15 residues.